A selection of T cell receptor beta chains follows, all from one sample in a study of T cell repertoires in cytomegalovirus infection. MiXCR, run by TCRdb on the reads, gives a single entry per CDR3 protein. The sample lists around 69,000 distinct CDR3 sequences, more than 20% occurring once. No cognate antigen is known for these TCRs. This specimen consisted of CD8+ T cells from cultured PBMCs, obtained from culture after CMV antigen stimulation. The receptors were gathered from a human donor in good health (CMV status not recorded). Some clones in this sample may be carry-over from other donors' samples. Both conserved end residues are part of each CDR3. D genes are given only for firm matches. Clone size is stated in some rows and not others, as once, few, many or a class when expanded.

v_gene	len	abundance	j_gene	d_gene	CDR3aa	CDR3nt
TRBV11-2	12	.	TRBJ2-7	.	CASSPRTYEQYF	TGTGCCAGCAGCCCACGAACCTACGAGCAGTACTTC
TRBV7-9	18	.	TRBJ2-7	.	CASSLAKLDSGRFYEQYF	TGTGCCAGCAGCTTAGCGAAATTAGACAGCGGAAGATTCTACGAGCAGTACTTC
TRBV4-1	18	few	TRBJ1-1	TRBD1	CASSPDQGAIGSNTEAFF	TGCGCCAGCAGCCCTGATCAGGGGGCGATAGGTTCCAACACTGAAGCTTTCTTT
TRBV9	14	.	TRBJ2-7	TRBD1	CASSDRYRGYEQYF	TGTGCCAGCAGCGACCGGTACAGGGGTTACGAGCAGTACTTC
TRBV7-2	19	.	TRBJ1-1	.	CASSGIRGLGGGMNTEAFF	TGTGCCAGCAGCGGAATCCGGGGGCTAGGGGGGGGCATGAACACTGAAGCTTTCTTT
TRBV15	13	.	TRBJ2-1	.	CATSGDRYNEQFF	TGTGCCACCAGCGGGGACCGCTACAATGAGCAGTTCTTC
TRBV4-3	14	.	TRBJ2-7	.	CASSQGTARYEQYF	TGCGCCAGCAGCCAAGGGACAGCCAGATACGAGCAGTACTTC
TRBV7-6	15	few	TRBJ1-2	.	CASSNLKDGGYGYTF	TGTGCCAGCAGCAATCTAAAGGACGGAGGCTATGGCTACACCTTC
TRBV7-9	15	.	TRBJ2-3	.	CASSFLAQGTDTQYF	TGTGCCAGCAGCTTTCTAGCCCAGGGGACAGATACGCAGTATTTT
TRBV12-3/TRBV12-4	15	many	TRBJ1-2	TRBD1	CASSRTGEQVYGYTF	TGTGCCAGCAGTAGGACAGGAGAGCAAGTCTATGGCTACACCTTC
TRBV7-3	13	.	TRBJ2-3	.	CASSSLTRDTQYF	TGTGCCAGCAGCTCTCTAACTAGGGATACGCAGTATTTT
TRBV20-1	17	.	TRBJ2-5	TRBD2	CSARGLGASGGGETQYF	TGCAGTGCTAGGGGGTTAGGGGCTAGCGGGGGAGGGGAGACCCAGTACTTC
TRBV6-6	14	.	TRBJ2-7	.	CASGSGTLSNEQYF	TGTGCCAGCGGGTCCGGGACATTAAGTAACGAGCAGTACTTC
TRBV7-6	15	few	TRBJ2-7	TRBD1	CASSPTGTGAHEQYF	TGTGCCAGCAGCCCCACCGGGACAGGGGCCCACGAGCAGTACTTC
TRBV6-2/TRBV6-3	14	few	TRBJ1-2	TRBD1	CASRAGQGPYGYTF	TGTGCCAGCAGGGCCGGACAGGGGCCCTATGGCTACACCTTC
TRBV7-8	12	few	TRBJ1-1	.	CASSISTDGAFF	TGTGCCAGCAGCATCTCCACGGACGGGGCTTTCTTT
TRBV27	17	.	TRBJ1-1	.	CASSLGGSGPRGGRAFF	TGTGCCAGCAGTTTAGGGGGGAGCGGGCCAAGAGGTGGGCGAGCTTTCTTT
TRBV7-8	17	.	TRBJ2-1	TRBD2	CASSRKTGTSFNDEQFF	TGTGCCAGCAGCCGAAAGACCGGGACTAGCTTTAACGATGAGCAGTTCTTC
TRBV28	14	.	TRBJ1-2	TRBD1	CASSRGQYPYGYTF	TGTGCCAGCAGTAGGGGACAGTACCCGTATGGCTACACCTTC
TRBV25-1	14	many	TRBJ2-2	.	CASSELVDTGELFF	TGTGCCAGCAGTGAATTAGTCGACACCGGGGAGCTGTTTTTT
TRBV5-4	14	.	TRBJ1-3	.	CASSFSGSGNTIYF	TGTGCCAGCAGCTTCTCAGGGTCTGGAAACACCATATATTTT
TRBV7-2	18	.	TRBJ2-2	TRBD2	CASSFSGLAGGYTGELFF	TGTGCCAGCAGCTTCTCTGGACTAGCGGGGGGATATACCGGGGAGCTGTTTTTT
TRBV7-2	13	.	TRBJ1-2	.	CASSERTAQGYTF	TGTGCCAGCAGCGAACGGACAGCCCAAGGCTACACCTTC
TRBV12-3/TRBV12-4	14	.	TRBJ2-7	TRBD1	CASSPGTDVYEQYF	TGTGCCAGCAGCCCAGGGACAGATGTTTACGAGCAGTACTTC
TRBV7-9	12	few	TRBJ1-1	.	CASSLAPAEAFF	TGTGCCAGCAGCTTAGCCCCCGCTGAAGCTTTCTTT
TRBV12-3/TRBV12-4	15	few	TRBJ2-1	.	CASSPPDSRGHEQFF	TGTGCCAGCAGCCCCCCGGACTCGAGGGGACATGAGCAGTTCTTC
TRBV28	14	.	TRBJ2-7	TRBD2	CASSWPGGGYEQYF	TGTGCCAGCAGTTGGCCGGGAGGGGGTTACGAGCAGTACTTC
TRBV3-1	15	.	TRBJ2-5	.	CASSPGQGGGETQYF	TGTGCCAGCAGCCCCGGACAGGGAGGGGGAGAGACCCAGTACTTC
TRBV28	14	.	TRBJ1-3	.	CASNRGASLNTIYF	TGTGCCAGCAATCGGGGTGCTAGTTTGAACACCATATATTTT
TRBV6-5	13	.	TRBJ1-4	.	CASSYSGPGPLFF	TGTGCCAGCAGTTACTCAGGGCCGGGACCACTGTTTTTT
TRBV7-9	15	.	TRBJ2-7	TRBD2	CASSPPLAGEYEQYF	TGTGCCAGCAGCCCCCCGCTAGCGGGGGAGTACGAGCAGTACTTC
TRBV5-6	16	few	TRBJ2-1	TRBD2	CASSQTSGGAYNEQFF	TGTGCCAGCAGCCAGACTAGCGGGGGCGCCTACAATGAGCAGTTCTTC
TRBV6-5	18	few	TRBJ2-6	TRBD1	CASSSTDRGPTGANVLTF	TGTGCCAGCAGTTCTACGGACAGGGGGCCTACTGGGGCCAACGTCCTGACTTTC
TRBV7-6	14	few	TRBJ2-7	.	CPSSSRDGTYEQYF	TGTCCCAGCAGCTCCCGGGACGGGACCTACGAGCAGTACTTC
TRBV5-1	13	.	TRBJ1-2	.	CASKVREDYGYTF	TGCGCCAGCAAGGTCAGGGAAGACTATGGCTACACCTTC
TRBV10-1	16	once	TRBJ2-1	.	CASSESSSSSYNEQFF	TGCGCCAGCAGTGAGTCGTCCTCGAGCTCCTACAATGAGCAGTTCTTC
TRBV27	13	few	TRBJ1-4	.	CASSSETWGKLFF	TGTGCCAGCAGTTCCGAGACATGGGGAAAACTGTTTTTT
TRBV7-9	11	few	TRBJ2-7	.	CASSLSGEQYF	TGTGCCAGCAGCTTGTCTGGGGAGCAGTACTTC
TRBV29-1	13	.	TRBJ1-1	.	CSVEGEGSPEAFF	TGCAGCGTTGAGGGAGAGGGAAGCCCTGAAGCTTTCTTT
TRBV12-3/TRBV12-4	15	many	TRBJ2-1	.	CASSLGSGGHNEQFF	TGTGCCAGCAGTCTCGGCTCCGGGGGCCACAATGAGCAGTTCTTC
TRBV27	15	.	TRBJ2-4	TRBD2	CASSWSGVTKNIQYF	TGTGCCAGCAGTTGGAGCGGGGTGACCAAAAACATTCAGTACTTC
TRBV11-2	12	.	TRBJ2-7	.	CASSQGRYEQYF	TGTGCCAGCAGTCAGGGGAGGTACGAGCAGTACTTC
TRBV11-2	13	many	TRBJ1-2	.	CASTYSREDGYTF	TGTGCCAGCACCTATTCCCGGGAGGATGGCTACACCTTC
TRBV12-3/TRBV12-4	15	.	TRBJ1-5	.	CASSSTRSYHQPQHF	TGTGCCAGCAGTTCGACACGGAGCTATCATCAGCCCCAGCATTTT
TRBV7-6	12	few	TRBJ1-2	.	CASSLGGNGYTF	TGTGCCAGCAGCTTAGGGGGGAATGGCTACACCTTC